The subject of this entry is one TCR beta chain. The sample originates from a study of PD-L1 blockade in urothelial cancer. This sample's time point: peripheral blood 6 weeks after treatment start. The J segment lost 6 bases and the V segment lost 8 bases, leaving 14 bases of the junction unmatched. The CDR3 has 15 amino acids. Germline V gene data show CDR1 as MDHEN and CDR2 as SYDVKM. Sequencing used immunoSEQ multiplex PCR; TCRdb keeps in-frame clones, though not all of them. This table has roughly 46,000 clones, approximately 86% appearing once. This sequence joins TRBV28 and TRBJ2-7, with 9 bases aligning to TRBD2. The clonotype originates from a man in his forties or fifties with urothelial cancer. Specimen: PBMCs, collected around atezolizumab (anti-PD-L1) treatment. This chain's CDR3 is CASHPRASGIGEQYF. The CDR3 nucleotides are TGTGCCAGCCACCCACGGGCTAGCGGGATCGGCGAGCAGTACTTC.